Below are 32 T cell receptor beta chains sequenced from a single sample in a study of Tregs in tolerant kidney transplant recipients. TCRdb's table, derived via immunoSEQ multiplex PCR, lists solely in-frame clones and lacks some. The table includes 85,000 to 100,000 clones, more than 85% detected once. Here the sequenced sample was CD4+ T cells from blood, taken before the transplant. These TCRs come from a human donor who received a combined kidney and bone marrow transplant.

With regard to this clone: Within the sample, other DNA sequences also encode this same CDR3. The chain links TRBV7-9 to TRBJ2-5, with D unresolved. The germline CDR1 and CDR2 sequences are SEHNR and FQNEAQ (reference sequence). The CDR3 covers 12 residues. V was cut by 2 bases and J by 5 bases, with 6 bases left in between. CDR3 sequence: CASSLSSETQYF. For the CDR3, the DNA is TGTGCCAGCAGCTTATCAAGCGAGACCCAGTACTTC.

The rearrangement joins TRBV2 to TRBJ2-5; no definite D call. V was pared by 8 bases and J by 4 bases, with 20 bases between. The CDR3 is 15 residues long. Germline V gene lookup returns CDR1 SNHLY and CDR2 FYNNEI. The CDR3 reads CASCQAGHNRETQYF. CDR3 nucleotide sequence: TGTGCCAGCTGTCAGGCAGGCCACAATCGAGAGACCCAGTACTTC. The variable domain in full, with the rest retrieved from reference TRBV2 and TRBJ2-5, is EPEVTQTPSHQVTQMGQEVILRCVPISNHLYFYWYRQILGQKVEFLVSFYNNEISEKSEIFDDQFSVERPDGSNFTLKIRSTKLEDSAMYFCASCQAGHNRETQYFGPGTRLLVL.

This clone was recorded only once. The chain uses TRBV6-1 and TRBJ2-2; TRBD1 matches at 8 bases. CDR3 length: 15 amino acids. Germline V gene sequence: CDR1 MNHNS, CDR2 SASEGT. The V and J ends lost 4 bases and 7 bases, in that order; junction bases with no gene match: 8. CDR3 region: CASSVDRARFGELFF. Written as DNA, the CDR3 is TGTGCCAGCAGTGTGGACAGGGCTCGGTTCGGGGAGCTGTTTTTT.

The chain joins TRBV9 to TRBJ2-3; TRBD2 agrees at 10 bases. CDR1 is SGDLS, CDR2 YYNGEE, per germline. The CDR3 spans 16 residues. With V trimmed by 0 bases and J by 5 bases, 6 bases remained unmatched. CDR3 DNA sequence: TGTGCCAGCAGCGTAGGGCTAGCGGGAGTGGAAGATACGCAGTATTTT. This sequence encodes CASSVGLAGVEDTQYF.

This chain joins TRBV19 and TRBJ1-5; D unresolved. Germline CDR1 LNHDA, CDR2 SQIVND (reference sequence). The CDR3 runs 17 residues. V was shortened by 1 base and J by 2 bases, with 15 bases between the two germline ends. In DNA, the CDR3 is TGTGCCAGTAGTATAGTTCTCGGAGGGTCGGGCAATCAGCCCCAGCATTTT. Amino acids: CASSIVLGGSGNQPQHF.

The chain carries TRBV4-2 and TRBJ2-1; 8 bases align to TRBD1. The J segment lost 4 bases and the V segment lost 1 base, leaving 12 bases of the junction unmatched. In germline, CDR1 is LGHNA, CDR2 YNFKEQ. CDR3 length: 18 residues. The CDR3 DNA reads TGTGCCAGCAGCCAAGGGCCCCAGGGGGCGGCCAGATACAATGAGCAGTTCTTC. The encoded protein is CASSQGPQGAARYNEQFF.

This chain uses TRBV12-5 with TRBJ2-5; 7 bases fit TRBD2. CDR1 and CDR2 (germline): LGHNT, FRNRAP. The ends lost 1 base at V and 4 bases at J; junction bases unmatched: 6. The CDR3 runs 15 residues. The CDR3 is CASGLGGSAPETQYF. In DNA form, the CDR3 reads TGTGCTAGTGGTTTGGGCGGGAGTGCCCCAGAGACCCAGTACTTC.

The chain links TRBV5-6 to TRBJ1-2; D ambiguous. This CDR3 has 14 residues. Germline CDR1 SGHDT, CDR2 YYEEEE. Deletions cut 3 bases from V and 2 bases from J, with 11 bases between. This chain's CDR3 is CASSSFPGNYGYTF. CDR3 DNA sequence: TGTGCCAGCAGCTCTTTCCCAGGCAACTATGGCTACACCTTC.

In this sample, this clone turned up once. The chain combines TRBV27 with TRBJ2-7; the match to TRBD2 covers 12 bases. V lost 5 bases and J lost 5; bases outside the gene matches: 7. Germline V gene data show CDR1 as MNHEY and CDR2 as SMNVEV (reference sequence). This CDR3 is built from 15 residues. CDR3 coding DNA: TGTGCCAGCAGTCCGACTAGCGGGAGAACCCACGAGCAGTACTTC. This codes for CASSPTSGRTHEQYF.

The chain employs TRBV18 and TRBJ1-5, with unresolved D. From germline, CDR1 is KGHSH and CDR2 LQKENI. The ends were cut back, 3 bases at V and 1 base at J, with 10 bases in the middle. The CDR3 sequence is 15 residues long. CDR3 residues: CASSPRGGSNQPQHF. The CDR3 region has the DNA TGTGCCAGCTCACCCCGGGGAGGGAGCAATCAGCCCCAGCATTTT. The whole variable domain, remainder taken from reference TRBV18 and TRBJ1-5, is NAGVMQNPRHLVRRRGQEARLRCSPMKGHSHVYWYRQLPEEGLKFMVYLQKENIIDESGMPKERFSAEFPKEGPSILRIQQVVRGDSAAYFCASSPRGGSNQPQHFGDGTRLSIL.

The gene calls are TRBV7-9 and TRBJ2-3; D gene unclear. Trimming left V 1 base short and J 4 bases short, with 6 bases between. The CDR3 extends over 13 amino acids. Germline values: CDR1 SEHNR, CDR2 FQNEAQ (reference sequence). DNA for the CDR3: TGTGCCAGCAGCTTAGATGTCGCAGATACGCAGTATTTT. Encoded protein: CASSLDVADTQYF.

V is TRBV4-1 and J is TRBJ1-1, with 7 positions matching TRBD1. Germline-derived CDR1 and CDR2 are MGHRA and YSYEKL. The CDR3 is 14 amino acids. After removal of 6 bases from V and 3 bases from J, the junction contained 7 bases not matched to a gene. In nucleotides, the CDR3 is TGCGCCAGCAGGTACAGGGGCGAGTACACTGAAGCTTTCTTT. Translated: CASRYRGEYTEAFF.

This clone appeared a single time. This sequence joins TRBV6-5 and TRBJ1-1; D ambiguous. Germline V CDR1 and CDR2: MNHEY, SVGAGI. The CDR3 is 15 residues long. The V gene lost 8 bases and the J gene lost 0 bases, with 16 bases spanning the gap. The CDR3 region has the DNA TGTGCCAGCCGTCTAGGTATTTTTATGAACACTGAAGCTTTCTTT. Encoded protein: CASRLGIFMNTEAFF.

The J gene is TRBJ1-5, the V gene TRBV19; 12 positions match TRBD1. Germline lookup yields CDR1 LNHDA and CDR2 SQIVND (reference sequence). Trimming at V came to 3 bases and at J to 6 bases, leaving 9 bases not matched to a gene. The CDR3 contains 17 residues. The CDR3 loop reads CASSISGTGGAGQPQHF. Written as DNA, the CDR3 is TGTGCCAGTAGTATTTCCGGGACAGGGGGCGCGGGTCAGCCCCAGCATTTT.

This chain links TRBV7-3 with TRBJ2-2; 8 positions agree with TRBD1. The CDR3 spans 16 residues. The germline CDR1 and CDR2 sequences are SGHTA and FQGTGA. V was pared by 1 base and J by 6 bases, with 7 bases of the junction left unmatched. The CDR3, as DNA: TGTGCCAGCAGCTTAATTGGGACAGGTTCTGCCGGGGAGCTGTTTTTT. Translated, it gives CASSLIGTGSAGELFF.

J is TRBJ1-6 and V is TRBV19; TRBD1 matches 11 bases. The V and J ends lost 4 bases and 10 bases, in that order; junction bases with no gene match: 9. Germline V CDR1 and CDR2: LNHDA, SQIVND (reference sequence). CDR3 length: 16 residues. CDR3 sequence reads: CASSTGQGALGSPLHF. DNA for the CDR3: TGTGCCAGTAGTACAGGACAGGGGGCTTTGGGGTCACCCCTCCACTTT. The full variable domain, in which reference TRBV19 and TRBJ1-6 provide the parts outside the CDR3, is DGGITQSPKYLFRKEGQNVTLSCEQNLNHDAMYWYRQDPGQGLRLIYYSQIVNDFQKGDIAEGYSVSREKKESFPLTVTSAQKNPTAFYLCASSTGQGALGSPLHFGNGTRLTVT.

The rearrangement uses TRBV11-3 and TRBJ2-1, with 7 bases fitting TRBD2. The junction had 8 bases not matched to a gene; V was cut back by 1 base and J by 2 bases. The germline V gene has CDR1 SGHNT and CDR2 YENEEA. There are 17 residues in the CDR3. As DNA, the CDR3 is TGTGCCAGCAGCTTAGCCCTTGGCGGGAGTACCTACAATGAGCAGTTCTTC. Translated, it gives CASSLALGGSTYNEQFF. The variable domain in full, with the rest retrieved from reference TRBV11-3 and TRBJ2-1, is EAGVVQSPRYKIIEKKQPVAFWCNPISGHNTLYWYLQNLGQGPELLIRYENEEAVDDSQLPKDRFSAERLKGVDSTLKIQPAELGDSAVYLCASSLALGGSTYNEQFFGPGTRLTVL.

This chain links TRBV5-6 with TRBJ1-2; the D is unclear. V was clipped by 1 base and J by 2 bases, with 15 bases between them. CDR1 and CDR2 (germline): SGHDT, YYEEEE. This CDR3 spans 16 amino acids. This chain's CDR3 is CASSLFGSTENYGYTF. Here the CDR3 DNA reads TGTGCCAGCAGCTTGTTTGGGTCGACTGAGAACTATGGCTACACCTTC. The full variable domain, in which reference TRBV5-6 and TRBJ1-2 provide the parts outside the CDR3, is DAGVTQSPTHLIKTRGQQVTLRCSPKSGHDTVSWYQQALGQGPQFIFQYYEEEERQRGNFPDRFSGHQFPNYSSELNVNALLLGDSALYLCASSLFGSTENYGYTFGSGTRLTVV.

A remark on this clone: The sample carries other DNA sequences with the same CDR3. DNA of the CDR3: TGTGCCAGCAGCTTAGTGGCGGGAAGCTCCTACGAGCAGTACTTC. It codes for CASSLVAGSSYEQYF. The chain combines TRBV7-2 with TRBJ2-7, with a weak D call TRBD2 (6 bases). This CDR3 contains 15 residues. Germline loops: CDR1 SGHTA, CDR2 FQGNSA. The V end was cut by 1 base, the J end by 0 bases, with 10 bases between.

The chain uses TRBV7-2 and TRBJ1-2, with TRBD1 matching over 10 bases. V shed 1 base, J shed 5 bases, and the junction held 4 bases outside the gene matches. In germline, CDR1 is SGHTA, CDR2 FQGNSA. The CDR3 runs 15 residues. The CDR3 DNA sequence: TGTGCCAGCAGCTTAGAGGGGGACAGGGGTTATGGCTACACCTTC. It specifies CASSLEGDRGYGYTF.

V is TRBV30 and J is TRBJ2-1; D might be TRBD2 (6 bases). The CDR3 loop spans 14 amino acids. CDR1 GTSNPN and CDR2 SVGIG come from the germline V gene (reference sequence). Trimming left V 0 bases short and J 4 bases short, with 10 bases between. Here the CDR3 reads CAWSVLAAYNEQFF. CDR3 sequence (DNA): TGTGCCTGGAGTGTACTAGCAGCATACAATGAGCAGTTCTTC.

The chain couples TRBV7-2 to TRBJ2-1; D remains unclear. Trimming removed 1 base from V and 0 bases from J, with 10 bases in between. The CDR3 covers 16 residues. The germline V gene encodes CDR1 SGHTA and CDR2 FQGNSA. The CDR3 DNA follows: TGTGCCAGCAGCTTAGTTCGGTCAAGCTCCTACAATGAGCAGTTCTTC. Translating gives CASSLVRSSSYNEQFF.

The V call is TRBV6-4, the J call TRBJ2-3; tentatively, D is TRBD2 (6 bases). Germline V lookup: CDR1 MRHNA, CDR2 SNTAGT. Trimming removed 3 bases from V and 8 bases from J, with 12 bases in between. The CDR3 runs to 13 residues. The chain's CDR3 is CASSEGLGGTQYF. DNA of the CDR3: TGTGCCAGCAGTGAGGGTTTGGGGGGTACGCAGTATTTT.

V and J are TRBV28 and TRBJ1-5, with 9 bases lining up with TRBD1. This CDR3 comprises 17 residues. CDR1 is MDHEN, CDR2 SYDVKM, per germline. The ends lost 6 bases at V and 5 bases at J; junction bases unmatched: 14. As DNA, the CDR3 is TGTGCCAGCAGAGATACCCCACAGGGGGCGGGTGATCAGCCCCAGCATTTT. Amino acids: CASRDTPQGAGDQPQHF.

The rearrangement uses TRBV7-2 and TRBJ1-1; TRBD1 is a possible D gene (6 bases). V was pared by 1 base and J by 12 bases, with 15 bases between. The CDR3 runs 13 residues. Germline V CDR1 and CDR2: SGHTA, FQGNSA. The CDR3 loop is CASSLGAGELTFF. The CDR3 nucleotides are TGTGCCAGCAGCTTAGGAGCAGGGGAATTGACTTTCTTT.

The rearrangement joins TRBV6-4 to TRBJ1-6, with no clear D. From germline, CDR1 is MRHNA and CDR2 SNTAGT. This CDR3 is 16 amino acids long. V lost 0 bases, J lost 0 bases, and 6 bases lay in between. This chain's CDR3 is CASSDSASSYNSPLHF. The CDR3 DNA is TGTGCCAGCAGTGACTCGGCTAGCTCCTATAATTCACCCCTCCACTTT.

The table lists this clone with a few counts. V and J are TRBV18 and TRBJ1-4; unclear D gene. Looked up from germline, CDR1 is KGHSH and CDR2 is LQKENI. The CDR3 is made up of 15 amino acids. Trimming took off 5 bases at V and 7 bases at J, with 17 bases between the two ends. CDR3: CASSSSGKRGEKLFF. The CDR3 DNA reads TGTGCCAGCTCATCTAGCGGGAAGCGCGGTGAAAAACTGTTTTTT.

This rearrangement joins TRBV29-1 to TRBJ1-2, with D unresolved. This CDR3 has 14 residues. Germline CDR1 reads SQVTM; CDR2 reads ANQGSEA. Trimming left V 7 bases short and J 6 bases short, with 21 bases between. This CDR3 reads CSAVGTREVDGYTF. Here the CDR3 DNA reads TGCAGCGCCGTTGGAACCCGGGAGGTGGATGGCTACACCTTC.

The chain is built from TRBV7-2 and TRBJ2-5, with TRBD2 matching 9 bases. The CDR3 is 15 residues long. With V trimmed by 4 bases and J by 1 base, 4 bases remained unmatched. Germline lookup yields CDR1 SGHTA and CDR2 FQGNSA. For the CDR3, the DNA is TGTGCCAGCAGCTCCCAAGCGGGGGGCCAAGAGACCCAGTACTTC. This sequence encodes CASSSQAGGQETQYF.

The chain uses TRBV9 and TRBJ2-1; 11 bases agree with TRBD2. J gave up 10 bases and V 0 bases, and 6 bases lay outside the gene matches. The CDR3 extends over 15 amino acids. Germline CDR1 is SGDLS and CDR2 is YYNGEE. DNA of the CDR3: TGTGCCAGCAGCGTAGTCGAACTAGCGGGAGTGGAGCAGTTCTTC. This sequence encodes CASSVVELAGVEQFF. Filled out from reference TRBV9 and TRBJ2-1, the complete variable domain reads DSGVTQTPKHLITATGQRVTLRCSPRSGDLSVYWYQQSLDQGLQFLIQYYNGEERAKGNILERFSAQQFPDLHSELNLSSLELGDSALYFCASSVVELAGVEQFFGPGTRLTVL.

CDR3 sequence: CASSLARRGDTEAFF. Written as DNA, the CDR3 is TGTGCCAGCAGCTTAGCGCGCAGGGGGGACACTGAAGCTTTCTTT. V usage is TRBV7-9 and J usage is TRBJ1-1, with 7 bases aligning to TRBD1. This CDR3 comprises 15 residues. CDR1 SEHNR and CDR2 FQNEAQ come from the germline V gene (reference sequence). Trimming at V came to 0 bases and at J to 3 bases, leaving 4 bases not matched to a gene.

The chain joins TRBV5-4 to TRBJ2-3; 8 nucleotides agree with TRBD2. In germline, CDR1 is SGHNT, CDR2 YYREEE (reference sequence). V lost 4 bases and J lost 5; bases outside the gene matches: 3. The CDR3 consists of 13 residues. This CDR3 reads CASSGGGLDTQYF. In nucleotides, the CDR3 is TGTGCCAGCAGCGGCGGGGGGCTAGATACGCAGTATTTT.